Presented here are 27 T cell receptor beta chains from one specimen sequenced in a study of blood T cell repertoires in COVID-19. Clones were read by immunoSEQ multiplex PCR, and TCRdb kept only the in-frame ones, dropping some. Here the sample spans roughly 250,000 clones, about 84% being singletons. The sequenced sample was PBMCs or T cells enriched from blood (not recorded which). The receptors originated from a woman aged 50 to 60 who had recovered from COVID-19.

V gene TRBV10-3 combines with J gene TRBJ2-3; TRBD2 aligns across 10 bases. The CDR3 is 15 residues long. Germline CDR1 reads ENHRY; CDR2 reads SYGVKD. V was pared by 3 bases and J by 4 bases, with 4 bases of the junction left unmatched. CDR3 protein: CAISDPAGGPDTQYF. CDR3 coding DNA: TGTGCCATCAGTGACCCAGCGGGAGGGCCAGATACGCAGTATTTT.

The chain uses TRBV7-2 and TRBJ1-2; the D gene is possibly TRBD1 (5 bases). The CDR3 runs to 16 residues. From germline, CDR1 is SGHTA and CDR2 FQGNSA. Trimming stripped 5 bases from V and 0 bases from J, with 16 bases between. CDR3 coding DNA: TGTGCCAGCAGCGACAGAGGCGGGGGATCTAACTATGGCTACACCTTC. Residues: CASSDRGGGSNYGYTF.

The V and J genes are TRBV4-1 and TRBJ1-4; D perhaps matches TRBD1 (6 bases). Germline V CDR1 and CDR2: MGHRA, YSYEKL. Trimming took 4 bases from V and 8 from J, leaving 17 bases between them. The CDR3 sequence is 15 residues long. The DNA for the CDR3 is TGCGCCAGCAGCCCCCCACAGGGTACTGCCGAAAAACTGTTTTTT. This sequence encodes CASSPPQGTAEKLFF.

The chain joins TRBV28 to TRBJ1-3, with a tentative D call TRBD1 (6 bases). The CDR3 consists of 18 residues. Germline values: CDR1 MDHEN, CDR2 SYDVKM. V was shortened by 4 bases and J by 0 bases, with 19 bases between the two germline ends. The CDR3 DNA sequence: TGTGCCAGCAGTTCCCCGGGACATGGACTTTCCTCTGGAAACACCATATATTTT. It yields the protein CASSSPGHGLSSGNTIYF.

J is TRBJ2-1 and V is TRBV7-3; 11 positions match TRBD2. The CDR3 runs 17 residues. V trimming: 5 bases; J trimming: 7 bases; junction bases outside the gene matches: 13. CDR1 SGHTA and CDR2 FQGTGA come from the germline V gene. CDR3 amino acids: CASSPSPGLAATNEQFF. The CDR3 DNA reads TGTGCCAGCAGCCCCTCTCCGGGACTAGCGGCTACGAATGAGCAGTTCTTC.

The CDR3 region has the DNA TGCGCCAGCAGCCCTGAGGACTGGGGAGAAAACATTCAGTACTTC. It specifies CASSPEDWGENIQYF. The chain is built from TRBV4-3 and TRBJ2-4, with D perhaps TRBD2 (5 bases). Germline loops: CDR1 LGHNA, CDR2 YSLEER. V dropped 4 bases and J dropped 5 bases, with 15 bases sitting between them. This CDR3 is 15 amino acids long.

A note on this clone: The CDR3 does not close with the conserved phenylalanine or tryptophan, likely indicating a read error. It is unclear where the CDR3 begins or ends on the DNA, so no DNA is shown, and the CDR3 is as TCRdb lists it. This chain joins TRBV7-2 and TRBJ1-2. The CDR3 is made up of 14 amino acids, end residues included. Germline CDR1 and CDR2: SGHTA and FQGNSA. CDR3 amino acids: CASSSNGGFPEKSI.

Concerning this clone: A read error may be the cause here, since a much bigger clone is one base away. The V gene is TRBV7-2, the J gene TRBJ1-1; D gene ambiguous. This CDR3 spans 13 amino acids. Trimming pared 3 bases from V and 0 bases from J, leaving 5 bases between. Germline V gene lookup returns CDR1 SGHTA and CDR2 FQGNSA. CDR3 sequence reads: CASSFSVNTEAFF. CDR3 nucleotide sequence: TGTGCCAGCAGCTTTTCAGTGAACACTGAAGCTTTCTTT.

The CDR3 region is CASSGGATDTQYF. CDR3 sequence (DNA): TGTGCCAGCAGTGGCGGGGCCACAGATACGCAGTATTTT. V usage is TRBV7-2 and J usage is TRBJ2-3, with D perhaps TRBD2 (6 bases). Per germline, CDR1 SGHTA and CDR2 FQGNSA. Trimming pared 6 bases from V and 2 bases from J, leaving 9 bases between. The CDR3 is made up of 13 amino acids. The complete variable domain, with remaining parts taken from reference TRBV7-2 and TRBJ2-3, reads GAGVSQSPSNKVTEKGKDVELRCDPISGHTALYWYRQSLGQGLEFLIYFQGNSAPDKSGLPSDRFSAERTGGSVSTLTIQRTQQEDSAVYLCASSGGATDTQYFGPGTRLTVL.

This clone was seen more than once but under ten times. The CDR3 region has the DNA TGTGCCAGCAGCTTCCGGGACAGGGACTATGGCTACACCTTC. This encodes CASSFRDRDYGYTF. The genes are TRBV7-9 and TRBJ1-2; 9 bases line up with TRBD1. Germline CDR1 and CDR2: SEHNR and FQNEAQ (reference sequence). This CDR3 region has 14 residues. V lost 3 bases, J lost 3 bases, and 2 bases stayed unmatched.

The chain is built from TRBV18 and TRBJ2-3; 8 positions agree with TRBD1. Per germline, CDR1 KGHSH and CDR2 LQKENI. The CDR3 sequence is 20 residues long. Trimming took 0 bases from V and 2 from J; bases not matched to a gene: 16. CDR3 in amino acids: CASSPPIISARGRPTDTQYF. DNA of the CDR3: TGTGCCAGCTCACCACCTATCATTTCGGCCAGGGGGCGACCCACAGATACGCAGTATTTT.

J is TRBJ2-1 and V is TRBV6-5, with 8 bases matching TRBD1. There are 13 residues in the CDR3. Germline CDR1 and CDR2: MNHEY and SVGAGI. V was pared by 5 bases and J by 15 bases, with 12 bases of the junction left unmatched. The CDR3 DNA reads TGTGCCAGCAGTCGCCGACAGGGGCCCTTTCCGTTCTTC. It codes for CASSRRQGPFPFF.

The J gene is TRBJ1-1, the V gene TRBV13; D unclear. This CDR3 spans 13 amino acids. Germline lookup yields CDR1 PRHDT and CDR2 FYEKMQ (reference sequence). The V and J ends lost 6 bases and 1 base respectively, with 9 bases between them. CDR3 in amino acids: CASRRRGNTEAFF. CDR3 nucleotide sequence: TGTGCCAGCAGACGTCGGGGGAACACTGAAGCTTTCTTT.

This sequence joins TRBV19 and TRBJ1-5; TRBD1 matches 9 bases. There are 19 residues in the CDR3. V was pared by 7 bases and J by 4 bases, with 20 bases of the junction left unmatched. Germline CDR1 is LNHDA and CDR2 is SQIVND (reference sequence). The CDR3 sequence: CASKHTGTGSSLGNQPQHF. CDR3 DNA: TGTGCCAGTAAACATACCGGGACAGGGTCTTCTTTAGGGAATCAGCCCCAGCATTTT.

This clone was observed a few times. This rearrangement joins TRBV28 to TRBJ2-1, with 8 bases matching TRBD2. V lost 6 bases to trimming and J lost 6 bases; unmatched junction nucleotides: 10. CDR1 is MDHEN, CDR2 SYDVKM, per germline. The CDR3 sequence is 15 residues long. In nucleotides, the CDR3 is TGTGCCAGCAGCCCCACCCAAGCGGGAGTCAATGAGCAGTTCTTC. Protein product: CASSPTQAGVNEQFF.

In its sample, this clone was seen once. This chain connects TRBV7-9 to TRBJ2-1; D not resolved. CDR1 and CDR2 from the germline V gene are SEHNR and FQNEAQ (reference sequence). The CDR3 totals 14 residues. Trimming cost V 5 bases and J 5 bases, with 13 bases left between them. The chain's CDR3 is CASSQDGPHNEQFF. The CDR3 nucleotides are TGTGCCAGCAGCCAGGATGGGCCGCACAATGAGCAGTTCTTC.

The CDR3 nucleotides are TGTGCCAGCACGAAAGGGGGAGATGGCTACACCTTC. This sequence encodes CASTKGGDGYTF. This sequence joins TRBV25-1 and TRBJ1-2; D perhaps matches TRBD1 (6 bases). Germline loops: CDR1 MGHDK, CDR2 SYGVNS. With 7 bases removed from V and 6 bases from J, the gap between germline ends came to 12 bases. The CDR3 loop spans 12 amino acids.

The V gene is TRBV24-1, the J gene TRBJ2-3; tentatively, D is TRBD2 (7 bases). There are 16 residues in the CDR3. Germline CDR1 is KGHDR and CDR2 is SFDVKD. The V gene lost 3 bases and the J gene lost 3 bases, with 15 bases spanning the gap. The CDR3 nucleotides read TGTGCCACCAGTGATCCGGGGGGCCGGAGGACAGATACGCAGTATTTT. This gives the protein CATSDPGGRRTDTQYF.

The chain joins TRBV20-1 to TRBJ2-5, with D hard to call. The length of the CDR3 is 11 residues. CDR1 and CDR2 from the germline V gene are DFQATT and SNEGSKA (reference sequence). V shed 3 bases and J shed 5 bases, with 7 bases lying between them. CDR3 in DNA: TGCAGTGCTAGTTTACTGGAGACCCAGTACTTC. It codes for CSASLLETQYF.

This sequence joins TRBV7-8 and TRBJ2-3; TRBD1 might be the D (5 bases). The CDR3 extends over 17 amino acids. Germline V gene sequence: CDR1 SGHVS, CDR2 FQNEAQ. The V end was cut by 1 base, the J end by 0 bases, with 14 bases between. The CDR3 nucleotides read TGTGCCAGCAGCTTAGTTTGGGGCCGTTCTAGCACAGATACGCAGTATTTT. Amino acid sequence: CASSLVWGRSSTDTQYF.

The chain links TRBV7-6 to TRBJ2-7; 7 bases align to TRBD2. CDR1 and CDR2 from the germline V gene are SGHVS and FNYEAQ. J gave up 4 bases and V 0 bases, and 6 bases lay outside the gene matches. This CDR3 comprises 15 residues. CDR3 in DNA: TGTGCCAGCAGCTTAGCGGCCGGGGAGGGGTACGAGCAGTACTTC. Protein: CASSLAAGEGYEQYF.

The CDR3 nucleotides read TGTGCCAGCAGCTTCCACGGGACAGGGGGATACGAGCAGTACTTC. Amino acid sequence: CASSFHGTGGYEQYF. The chain has TRBV7-2 and TRBJ2-7; 11 bases agree with TRBD1. The CDR3 is 15 residues long. Trimming at V came to 3 bases and at J to 4 bases, leaving 5 bases not matched to a gene. CDR1 and CDR2 (germline): SGHTA, FQGNSA.

The chain carries TRBV15 and TRBJ2-1; 7 bases are shared with TRBD2. V shed 0 bases and J 6 bases; nucleotides not matched to a gene: 14. This CDR3 comprises 18 residues. Germline lookup yields CDR1 LNHNV and CDR2 YYDKDF (reference sequence). This CDR3 is CATSRDFGESSGLNEQFF. CDR3 DNA: TGTGCCACCAGCAGAGATTTCGGGGAATCTAGCGGACTCAATGAGCAGTTCTTC.

This chain connects TRBV4-3 to TRBJ1-6; D is possibly TRBD1 (6 bases). The CDR3 runs to 14 residues. The germline V gene has CDR1 LGHNA and CDR2 YSLEER. Trimming removed 0 bases from V and 7 bases from J, with 7 bases in between. Here the CDR3 reads CASSQEGTNSPLHF. The CDR3 DNA is TGCGCCAGCAGCCAAGAGGGGACAAATTCACCCCTCCACTTT.

In the case of this clone: This specimen includes other DNA sequences encoding the same CDR3. This chain links TRBV19 with TRBJ1-3; no firm D call. V was pared by 5 bases and J by 1 base, with 3 bases between. The CDR3 contains 12 residues. Germline loops: CDR1 LNHDA, CDR2 SQIVND (reference sequence). CDR3 bases: TGTGCCAGTAGTCCTTCTGGAAACACCATATATTTT. Its protein is CASSPSGNTIYF.

The chain uses TRBV7-2 and TRBJ1-1; D remains ambiguous. This CDR3 has 15 amino acids. Deletions cut 1 base from V and 5 bases from J, with 14 bases between. Per the germline V gene, CDR1 is SGHTA and CDR2 is FQGNSA. CDR3 sequence: CASSLDHGGWTEAFF. CDR3 in DNA: TGTGCCAGCAGCTTAGATCATGGAGGGTGGACTGAAGCTTTCTTT.

The V call is TRBV19, the J call TRBJ2-3, with D possibly being TRBD1 (5 bases). The CDR3 consists of 15 residues. The V gene lost 1 base and the J gene lost 0 bases, with 8 bases spanning the gap. Germline-derived CDR1 and CDR2 are LNHDA and SQIVND (reference sequence). The DNA of the CDR3 is TGTGCCAGTAGTATAGGGCCAGGGAGCACAGATACGCAGTATTTT. It codes for CASSIGPGSTDTQYF.